This T cell receptor beta chain appears in the sequencing data of a study of long-term antiretroviral therapy in people with HIV. This clone was detected once. The authors ran the immunoSEQ assay, v3.0, at survey level. Only in-frame clones appear in the TCRdb table, and some are missing; sequencing was by immunoSEQ multiplex PCR. The sample lists 25,000 to 30,000 clones, 65% to 85% seen once, with 9.5% to 12% in the top ten. This CDR3 region has 13 residues. V was cut by 0 bases and J by 5 bases, with 8 bases left in between. The germline V gene has CDR1 GTSNPN and CDR2 SVGIG (reference sequence). The input for sequencing was unsorted PBMCs, taken 0.8 years before starting antiretroviral therapy. The rearrangement links TRBV30 to TRBJ1-5; no clear D gene. This receptor was identified in a man aged 18 to 29 with HIV. CDR3 residues: CAWSVNEDQPQHF. CDR3 in DNA: TGTGCCTGGAGTGTAAACGAAGATCAGCCCCAGCATTTT.